This T cell receptor (beta chain) is drawn from a study of blood T cell repertoires in COVID-19. Study-level background: There were acute and convalescent COVID-19 samples, and they came from the United States, Italy and Spain.

Germline values: CDR1 SGHNT, CDR2 YENEEA. Trimming took 6 bases from V and 4 from J; bases not matched to a gene: 6. CDR3 length: 15 amino acids. While infection was still active, Seattle patients were enrolled and then followed longitudinally. In the original workflow: Amplification from reference gene primers served as the basis for estimated nucleated cell counts. Measured with immunoSEQ multiplex PCR; TCRdb has only the in-frame clones, and not every one. V, J and clone size derive from that table, while D and trimming were established from the DNA sequence. The data show roughly 170,000 clones, around 83% seen once.

This TCR was recovered from a woman between 45 and 60 years old with COVID-19, enrolled during active disease. Sample: peripheral blood. The V call is TRBV11-3, the J call TRBJ1-2, with 12 nucleotides matching TRBD1. CDR3 residues: CASRAGQGAAYGYTF. In DNA, the CDR3 is TGTGCCAGCAGAGCGGGACAGGGGGCTGCCTATGGCTACACCTTC.